What follows describes a single TCR beta chain. This sample was taken from a study of blood T cell repertoires in COVID-19. Study-level information: Some COVID-19 samples were acute and others convalescent; all came from the United States, Italy and Spain.

The V and J ends lost 4 bases and 4 bases respectively, with 18 bases between them. The length of the CDR3 is 16 residues. The germline gives CDR1 KGHDR, CDR2 SFDVKD. Authors' methods: Reference gene primer amplification gave estimated nucleated cell counts. Method: immunoSEQ multiplex PCR; TCRdb's copy keeps in-frame clones and lacks some. V and J calls and clone size are given by that table; D and trimming were obtained from the DNA. The top ten hold roughly 1.9% of the sample, which has about 280,000 clones, 75% to 90% seen once. The sequence derives from a woman aged 25 to 45 who had recovered from COVID-19. Sequenced: peripheral blood. The rearrangement uses TRBV24-1 and TRBJ2-5; the D gene is possibly TRBD2 (5 bases). The CDR3 loop is CATSDPFEGAGETQYF. In DNA form, the CDR3 reads TGTGCCACCAGTGACCCCTTTGAGGGAGCCGGAGAGACCCAGTACTTC.